This entry lists 6 T cell receptor beta chains sequenced from one sample in a study of T cells in Graves' hyperthyroidism and ophthalmopathy. TCR beta CDR3 region amplification was performed from RNA transcripts. First-round RT-PCR targeting the TCR CDR3 was performed with the HTBI primer set. One entry per CDR3 protein results from TCRdb running MiXCR on the multiplex PCR reads. Of under 650,000 distinct CDR3 sequences listed, 16% were seen once; the top ten hold 3.8%. The sample taken for sequencing was blood. The source is a woman in her twenties or thirties with Graves' hyperthyroidism.

The chain uses TRBV19 and TRBJ2-5; the match to TRBD2 covers 11 bases. V lost 2 bases to trimming and J lost 1 base; unmatched junction nucleotides: 15. From germline, CDR1 is LNHDA and CDR2 SQIVND (reference sequence). This CDR3 contains 20 residues. In DNA form, the CDR3 reads TGTGCCAGTAGTATATACCCCATAGATGGACTAGCGGGCCCCCAAGAGACCCAGTACTTC. Translating gives CASSIYPIDGLAGPQETQYF.

The table lists this clonotype with a count of one. The chain has TRBV19 and TRBJ2-4, with D perhaps matching TRBD1 or TRBD2 (5 bases each). Trimming removed 6 bases at V and 6 bases at J, with 18 bases between. Germline CDR1 is LNHDA and CDR2 is SQIVND (reference sequence). This CDR3 has 15 amino acids. The chain's CDR3 is CASSPRVGPRNIQYF. DNA for the CDR3: TGTGCCAGTAGCCCGAGGGTGGGGCCGAGAAACATTCAGTACTTC. The entire variable domain, with the rest obtained from reference TRBV19 and TRBJ2-4, is as follows: DGGITQSPKYLFRKEGQNVTLSCEQNLNHDAMYWYRQDPGQGLRLIYYSQIVNDFQKGDIAEGYSVSREKKESFPLTVTSAQKNPTAFYLCASSPRVGPRNIQYFGAGTRLSVL.

This clonotype has a count of ten or more. The genes are TRBV27 and TRBJ2-7; 12 nucleotides line up with TRBD2. The CDR3 has 18 residues. V shed 3 bases and J 1 base; nucleotides not matched to a gene: 10. Germline loops: CDR1 MNHEY, CDR2 SMNVEV (reference sequence). The CDR3 loop is CASSFPELTSGRSYEQYF. As DNA, the CDR3 is TGTGCCAGCAGTTTCCCAGAACTTACTAGCGGGAGGTCCTACGAGCAGTACTTC.

This clonotype has at least ten counts. The genes are TRBV7-9 and TRBJ2-7; D is perhaps TRBD2 (5 bases). V was pared by 6 bases and J by 5 bases, with 14 bases between. Germline V gene sequence: CDR1 SEHNR, CDR2 FQNEAQ (reference sequence). This CDR3 comprises 13 residues. The CDR3 reads CASRYEGGHEQYF. DNA for the CDR3: TGTGCCAGCAGATATGAGGGCGGGCACGAGCAGTACTTC.

In regard to this clonotype: A much larger clone sits a single nucleotide away, making a read error possible. The CDR3 DNA is TGCAGTGCTAGAGATTTTAGGCGGGGGCGCGCAGATACGCAGTATTTT. Protein product: CSARDFRRGRADTQYF. The V call is TRBV20-1, the J call TRBJ2-3, with D perhaps TRBD2 (7 bases). This CDR3 has 16 residues. The germline V gene encodes CDR1 DFQATT and CDR2 SNEGSKA (reference sequence). The V end was cut by 0 bases, the J end by 4 bases, with 17 bases between.

This clonotype has more than one count but fewer than ten. The chain uses TRBV27 and TRBJ1-6; D not certain. CDR3 length: 13 residues. Deletions cut 3 bases from V and 2 bases from J, with 2 bases between. Germline V CDR1 and CDR2: MNHEY, SMNVEV (reference sequence). CDR3 in amino acids: CASSFTYNSPLHF. The CDR3 region has the DNA TGTGCCAGCAGTTTTACCTATAATTCACCCCTCCACTTT.